The sequence of this T cell receptor (beta chain) was determined in a study of OX40 agonist ivuxolimab in advanced cancers. Overall study: Under the entry rules, prior anti-PD-1, anti-PD-L1 or anti-CTLA-4 therapy was allowed, and roughly 39% had some.

Generated by immunoSEQ multiplex PCR, the TCRdb table keeps only in-frame clones and is missing some. Among 100,000 or so clones listed, roughly 84% were seen once. Between the trimmed V and J ends, which lost 0 bases and 2 bases, there was a span of 5 bases. There are 13 residues in the CDR3. From germline, CDR1 is SGHNT and CDR2 YYREEE (reference sequence). The chain recombines TRBV5-4 with TRBJ1-2, with D possibly being TRBD1 (5 bases). The receptor comes from an adult with an advanced solid tumor such as melanoma, head and neck, liver or kidney cancer. The sequencing here drew on CD4+ or CD8+ T cells sorted from blood, taken in a trial of the OX40 agonist ivuxolimab. The CDR3: CASSLGQNYGYTF. The CDR3 coding sequence is TGTGCCAGCAGCTTGGGACAGAACTATGGCTACACCTTC.